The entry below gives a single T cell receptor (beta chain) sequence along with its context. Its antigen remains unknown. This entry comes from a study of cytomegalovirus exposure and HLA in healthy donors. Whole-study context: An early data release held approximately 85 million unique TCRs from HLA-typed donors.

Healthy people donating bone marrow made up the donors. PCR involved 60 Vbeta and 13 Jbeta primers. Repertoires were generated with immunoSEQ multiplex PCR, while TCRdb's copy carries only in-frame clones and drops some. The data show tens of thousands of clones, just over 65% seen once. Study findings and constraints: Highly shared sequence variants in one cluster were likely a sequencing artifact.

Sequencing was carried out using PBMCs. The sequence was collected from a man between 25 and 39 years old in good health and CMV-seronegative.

CDR3 DNA: TGTGCCAGCAGCCAAGAACAGGGGGAGTCTTACGAGCAGTACTTC. Protein: CASSQEQGESYEQYF. The rearrangement links TRBV4-2 to TRBJ2-7; 8 bases are shared with TRBD1. The ends lost 0 bases at V and 4 bases at J; junction bases unmatched: 5. In germline, CDR1 is LGHNA, CDR2 YNFKEQ. This CDR3 spans 15 amino acids.